The 25 T cell receptor beta chains below were found in one sample sequenced in a study of Ad26.COV2.S vaccination and SARS-CoV-2 variants. Treatment described: over 15 received Ad26.COV2.S at low or high dose, single or two shots; roughly 5 received placebo; per-sample allocation not given. Sampling happened 63 days after the first vaccine or placebo injection. Data came from immunoSEQ multiplex PCR; TCRdb stores just in-frame clones and leaves some out. This table has about 350,000 clones, about 89% appearing once. The sequences come from peripheral blood, collected in a trial of Ad26.COV2.S vaccine versus placebo. The origin of the receptors is a person between 18 and 65 years old who received the Ad26.COV2.S COVID-19 vaccine or a placebo.

This clone was seen a few times. This chain connects TRBV7-9 to TRBJ1-1; 7 nucleotides line up with TRBD1. From germline, CDR1 is SEHNR and CDR2 FQNEAQ (reference sequence). The CDR3 has 19 amino acids. J lost 0 bases, V lost 5 bases, and 18 bases had no gene match. In DNA, the CDR3 is TGTGCCAGCAGCCACAGAGTGGGTGAGACAGGGACGATGAACACTGAAGCTTTCTTT. The encoded protein is CASSHRVGETGTMNTEAFF.

The CDR3 nucleotides read TGTGCCAGCAGCTTAGACCGCTTTGCAAGTGGCTACACCTTC. Residues: CASSLDRFASGYTF. V gene TRBV7-2 combines with J gene TRBJ1-2, with unresolved D. Trimming took off 1 base at V and 7 bases at J, with 13 bases between the two ends. CDR3 length: 14 amino acids. The germline V gene has CDR1 SGHTA and CDR2 FQGNSA.

The CDR3 protein is CASSTGTRNEQFF. CDR3 sequence (DNA): TGTGCCAGCAGCACCGGGACTAGGAATGAGCAGTTCTTC. The chain combines TRBV6-2 or TRBV6-3 with TRBJ2-1; TRBD2 matches 8 bases. This CDR3 spans 13 amino acids. Losses at the gene ends were 6 bases for V and 7 bases for J; bases not matched to a gene: 5. Per germline, CDR1 MNHEY and CDR2 SVGEGT.

The V call is TRBV28, the J call TRBJ2-2, with D maybe TRBD2 (5 bases). The CDR3 is made up of 16 amino acids. Trimming took off 8 bases at V and 0 bases at J, with 16 bases between the two ends. CDR1 and CDR2 from the germline V gene are MDHEN and SYDVKM. The CDR3 region has the DNA TGTGCCAGCCGACCCTCTAGCTTTTCGAACACCGGGGAGCTGTTTTTT. As protein: CASRPSSFSNTGELFF.

This clone was detected only once. The gene calls are TRBV28 and TRBJ1-2; D might be TRBD1 (5 bases). This CDR3 comprises 13 residues. V lost 4 bases and J lost 7, with 13 bases in between. Germline V lookup: CDR1 MDHEN, CDR2 SYDVKM. The DNA for the CDR3 is TGTGCCAGCAGTTATAACCCAGGGCCTGGCTACACCTTC. Its translation: CASSYNPGPGYTF.

CDR3 protein: CASSNELAGAETQYF. In nucleotides, the CDR3 is TGTGCCAGTAGTAATGAACTAGCGGGAGCGGAGACCCAGTACTTC. This chain uses TRBV19 with TRBJ2-5, with TRBD2 identical over 11 bases. CDR3 size: 15 residues. V gave up 4 bases and J gave up 5 bases; unmatched junction bases: 6. Germline V CDR1 and CDR2: LNHDA, SQIVND (reference sequence).

The V and J genes are TRBV15 and TRBJ2-1, with 7 bases that match TRBD2. The CDR3 length is 15 residues. V lost 1 base, J lost 7 bases, and 7 bases stayed unmatched. The germline CDR1 and CDR2 sequences are LNHNV and YYDKDF (reference sequence). The CDR3 sequence: CATSRAGGSENEQFF. CDR3 nucleotide sequence: TGTGCCACCAGCAGAGCGGGCGGGAGTGAAAATGAGCAGTTCTTC.

The J gene is TRBJ2-7, the V gene TRBV6-1, with D possibly matching TRBD2 (7 bases). Germline V lookup: CDR1 MNHNS, CDR2 SASEGT. The CDR3 contains 18 residues. The V end lost 2 bases, the J end lost 0 bases, and 20 bases lay between the germline ends. CDR3 DNA sequence: TGTGCCAGCAGTGAAAAGGAAGGGGGGGACATCTACTCCTACGAGCAGTACTTC. This codes for CASSEKEGGDIYSYEQYF.

The chain employs TRBV6-6 and TRBJ1-6; TRBD1 aligns across 9 bases. This CDR3 is built from 17 residues. V was pared by 5 bases and J by 2 bases, with 7 bases of the junction left unmatched. Germline CDR1 and CDR2: MNHNY and SVGAGI (reference sequence). The CDR3 sequence is CASSGSGTGPYNSPLHF. CDR3 sequence (DNA): TGTGCCAGCAGTGGATCCGGGACAGGGCCCTATAATTCACCCCTCCACTTT.

The rearrangement links TRBV11-3 to TRBJ2-2; D is possibly TRBD1 or TRBD2 (6 bases each). CDR1 and CDR2 from the germline V gene are SGHNT and YENEEA. The CDR3 runs to 14 residues. Trimming took 5 bases from V and 7 from J, leaving 14 bases between them. CDR3 sequence (DNA): TGTGCCAGCAGCCGAGGGGGGAGCAGCGGGGAGCTGTTTTTT. Protein: CASSRGGSSGELFF. Full variable domain (rest looked up from reference TRBV11-3 and TRBJ2-2): EAGVVQSPRYKIIEKKQPVAFWCNPISGHNTLYWYLQNLGQGPELLIRYENEEAVDDSQLPKDRFSAERLKGVDSTLKIQPAELGDSAVYLCASSRGGSSGELFFGEGSRLTVL.

This rearrangement joins TRBV28 to TRBJ2-3; 9 bases map to TRBD1. CDR1 is MDHEN and CDR2 is SYDVKM in the germline V gene. The CDR3 extends over 15 amino acids. The V segment lost 6 bases and the J segment 1 base; nucleotides outside the gene matches: 5. The CDR3 reads CASRWTGERTDTQYF. The CDR3 region has the DNA TGTGCCAGCAGGTGGACAGGGGAACGCACAGATACGCAGTATTTT.

This clone was seen once. This chain connects TRBV2 to TRBJ2-1; 14 positions match TRBD2. The CDR3 extends over 16 amino acids. CDR1 is SNHLY and CDR2 is FYNNEI in the germline V gene. The trim removed 6 bases at V and 9 bases at J, leaving 10 bases unmatched. CDR3 coding DNA: TGTGCCAGCAGCATTCAGACTAGCGGGAGGGCCTCTGAGCAGTTCTTC. Translation gives CASSIQTSGRASEQFF.

The chain carries TRBV4-1 and TRBJ2-6; D unresolved. Germline V gives CDR1 MGHRA, CDR2 YSYEKL. Trimming removed 0 bases from V and 0 bases from J, with 12 bases in between. CDR3 size: 18 residues. The CDR3 coding sequence is TGCGCCAGCAGCCAAGATCGAGCTGAAGCCTCTGGGGCCAACGTCCTGACTTTC. The encoded protein is CASSQDRAEASGANVLTF.

The V gene is TRBV11-2, the J gene TRBJ2-2; D uncertain. CDR1 and CDR2 (germline): SGHAT, FQNNGV. The germline V and J ends were trimmed by 5 bases and 7 bases, with 5 bases remaining between them. CDR3 length: 11 residues. The CDR3: CASSPRGELFF. CDR3 nucleotides: TGTGCCAGCAGCCCCCGCGGGGAGCTGTTTTTT.

J is TRBJ2-7 and V is TRBV5-1, with TRBD1 matching 10 bases. V lost 3 bases to trimming and J lost 4 bases; unmatched junction nucleotides: 7. The CDR3 contains 15 residues. The germline CDR1 and CDR2 sequences are SGHRS and YFSETQ. CDR3 bases: TGCGCCAGCAGCTCCCGGGACAGGGGCGTTTACGAGCAGTACTTC. It yields the protein CASSSRDRGVYEQYF.

The chain is built from TRBV11-2 and TRBJ2-5; TRBD2 is a possible D gene (5 bases). V lost 1 base, J lost 2 bases, and 11 bases lay in between. The CDR3 sequence is 15 residues long. CDR1 and CDR2 (germline): SGHAT, FQNNGV. CDR3 sequence: CASSLVAGDQETQYF. In DNA form, the CDR3 reads TGTGCCAGCAGCTTAGTCGCCGGGGATCAAGAGACCCAGTACTTC. Looking up the rest from reference TRBV11-2 and TRBJ2-5 gives the full variable domain: EAGVAQSPRYKIIEKRQSVAFWCNPISGHATLYWYQQILGQGPKLLIQFQNNGVVDDSQLPKDRFSAERLKGVDSTLKIQPAKLEDSAVYLCASSLVAGDQETQYFGPGTRLLVL.

The rearrangement uses TRBV18 and TRBJ2-5; 7 bases are shared with TRBD2. The germline CDR1 and CDR2 sequences are KGHSH and LQKENI. The CDR3 runs to 15 residues. With 0 bases clipped from V and 2 bases from J, the junction kept 3 bases outside the gene matches. DNA for the CDR3: TGTGCCAGCTCACCACCGGTGGGAGGGCAAGAGACCCAGTACTTC. Its translation: CASSPPVGGQETQYF.

The chain employs TRBV4-1 and TRBJ2-7, with D hard to call. Per germline, CDR1 MGHRA and CDR2 YSYEKL. V gave up 0 bases and J gave up 3 bases, with 12 bases separating them. The CDR3 runs to 15 residues. The CDR3 sequence: CASSQDFGQDYEQYF. The CDR3 DNA is TGCGCCAGCAGCCAAGATTTTGGGCAGGACTACGAGCAGTACTTC.

This clone was seen once. The chain recombines TRBV27 with TRBJ2-3, with D possibly matching TRBD2 (5 bases). Trimming stripped 3 bases from V and 2 bases from J, with 12 bases between. The CDR3 length is 15 residues. Germline CDR1 is MNHEY and CDR2 is SMNVEV (reference sequence). The CDR3 region has the DNA TGTGCCAGCAGTTTGGAAGCGGCCCTCACAGATACGCAGTATTTT. As protein: CASSLEAALTDTQYF.

This rearrangement joins TRBV19 to TRBJ1-4; D is unresolved. Deletions cut 6 bases from V and 3 bases from J, with 11 bases between. The CDR3 runs 14 residues. Germline loops: CDR1 LNHDA, CDR2 SQIVND (reference sequence). CDR3 sequence: CASRKSASNEKLFF. The CDR3 DNA is TGTGCCAGTAGGAAATCAGCTTCTAATGAAAAACTGTTTTTT.

The chain is built from TRBV5-8 and TRBJ2-1, with D unclear. Per the germline V gene, CDR1 is SGHTS and CDR2 is YDEGEE. V was clipped by 2 bases and J by 6 bases, with 6 bases between them. CDR3 length: 12 amino acids. The CDR3 DNA reads TGTGCCAGCAGCTTAGGGTTCAATGAGCAGTTCTTC. Translating it yields CASSLGFNEQFF.

This sequence joins TRBV19 and TRBJ2-6, with 8 bases identical to TRBD2. The CDR3 runs to 18 residues. In germline, CDR1 is LNHDA, CDR2 SQIVND (reference sequence). Germline trimming cut 5 bases from V and 3 bases from J; bases unmatched to any gene: 12. In DNA, the CDR3 is TGTGCCAGTAGTCCTCCAGCGGGAGTGGGTTTTGGGGCCAACGTCCTGACTTTC. Amino acid sequence: CASSPPAGVGFGANVLTF. The entire variable domain, with the rest obtained from reference TRBV19 and TRBJ2-6, is as follows: DGGITQSPKYLFRKEGQNVTLSCEQNLNHDAMYWYRQDPGQGLRLIYYSQIVNDFQKGDIAEGYSVSREKKESFPLTVTSAQKNPTAFYLCASSPPAGVGFGANVLTFGAGSRLTVL.

The sample holds a few counts of this clone. The chain links TRBV6-5 to TRBJ1-1; 7 bases map to TRBD1. CDR3 length: 13 residues. From germline, CDR1 is MNHEY and CDR2 SVGAGI. The trim removed 7 bases at V and 0 bases at J, leaving 2 bases unmatched. The CDR3: CASTGQMNTEAFF. The DNA for the CDR3 is TGTGCCAGCACGGGACAGATGAACACTGAAGCTTTCTTT.

The V call is TRBV14, the J call TRBJ1-6; D might be TRBD1 (5 bases). This CDR3 has 13 amino acids. Trimming left V 3 bases short and J 10 bases short, with 10 bases between. CDR1 and CDR2 (germline): SGHDN, FVKESK. Here the CDR3 DNA reads TGTGCCAGCAGCCACATGAAGGGGTCACCCCTCCACTTT. Translating gives CASSHMKGSPLHF.

The rearrangement joins TRBV19 to TRBJ2-1; 8 bases fit TRBD1. Trimming took 5 bases from V and 2 from J; bases not matched to a gene: 5. This CDR3 has 15 residues. Germline V gene sequence: CDR1 LNHDA, CDR2 SQIVND (reference sequence). CDR3 protein: CASSPRTGPYNEQFF. DNA of the CDR3: TGTGCCAGTAGTCCCCGGACAGGGCCCTACAATGAGCAGTTCTTC.